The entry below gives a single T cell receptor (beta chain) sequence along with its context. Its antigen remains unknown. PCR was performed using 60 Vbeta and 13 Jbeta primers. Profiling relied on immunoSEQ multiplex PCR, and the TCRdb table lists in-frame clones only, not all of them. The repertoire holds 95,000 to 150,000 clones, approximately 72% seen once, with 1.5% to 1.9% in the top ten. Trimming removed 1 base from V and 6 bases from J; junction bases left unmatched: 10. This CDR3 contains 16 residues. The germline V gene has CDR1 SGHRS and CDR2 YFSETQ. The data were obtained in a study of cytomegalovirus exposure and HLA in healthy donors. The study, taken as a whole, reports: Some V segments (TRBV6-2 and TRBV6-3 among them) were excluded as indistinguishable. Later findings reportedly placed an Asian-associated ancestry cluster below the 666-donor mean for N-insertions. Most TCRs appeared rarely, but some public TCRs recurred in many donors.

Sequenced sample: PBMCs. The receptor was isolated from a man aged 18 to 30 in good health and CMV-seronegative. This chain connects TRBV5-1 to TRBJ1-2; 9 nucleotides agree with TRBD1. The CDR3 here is CASSLYGQGFGDGYTF. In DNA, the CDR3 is TGCGCCAGCAGCTTGTACGGACAGGGGTTTGGCGATGGCTACACCTTC.